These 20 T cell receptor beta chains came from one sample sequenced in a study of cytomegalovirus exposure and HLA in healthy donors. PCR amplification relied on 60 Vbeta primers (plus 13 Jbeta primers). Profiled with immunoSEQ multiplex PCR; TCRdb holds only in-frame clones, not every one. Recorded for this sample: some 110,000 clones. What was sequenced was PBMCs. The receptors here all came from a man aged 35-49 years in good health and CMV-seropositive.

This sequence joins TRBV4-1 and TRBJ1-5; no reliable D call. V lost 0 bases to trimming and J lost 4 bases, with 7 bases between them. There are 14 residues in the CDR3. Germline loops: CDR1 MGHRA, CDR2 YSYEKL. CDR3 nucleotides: TGCGCCAGCAGCCAAGATCCGGGGAATCAGCCCCAGCATTTT. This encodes CASSQDPGNQPQHF.

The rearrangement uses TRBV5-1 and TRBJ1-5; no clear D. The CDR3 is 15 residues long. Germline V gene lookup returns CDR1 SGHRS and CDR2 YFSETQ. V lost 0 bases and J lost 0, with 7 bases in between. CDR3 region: CASSLGGLSNQPQHF. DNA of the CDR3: TGCGCCAGCAGCTTGGGAGGCCTTAGCAATCAGCCCCAGCATTTT. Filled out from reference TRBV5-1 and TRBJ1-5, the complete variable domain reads KAGVTQTPRYLIKTRGQQVTLSCSPISGHRSVSWYQQTPGQGLQFLFEYFSETQRNKGNFPGRFSGRQFSNSRSEMNVSTLELGDSALYLCASSLGGLSNQPQHFGDGTRLSIL.

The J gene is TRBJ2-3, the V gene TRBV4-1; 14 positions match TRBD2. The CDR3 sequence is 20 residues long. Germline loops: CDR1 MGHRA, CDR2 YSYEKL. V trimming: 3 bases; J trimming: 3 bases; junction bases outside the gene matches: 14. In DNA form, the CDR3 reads TGCGCCAGCAGCCAGACCCAAGGGACTAGCGGGAGTCTAGGGACAGATACGCAGTATTTT. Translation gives CASSQTQGTSGSLGTDTQYF.

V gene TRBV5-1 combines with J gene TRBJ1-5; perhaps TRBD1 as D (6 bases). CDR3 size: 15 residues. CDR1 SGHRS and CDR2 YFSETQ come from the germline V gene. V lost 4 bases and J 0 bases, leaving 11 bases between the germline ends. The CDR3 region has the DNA TGCGCCAGCAGCACCACAGGGAATAGCAATCAGCCCCAGCATTTT. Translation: CASSTTGNSNQPQHF.

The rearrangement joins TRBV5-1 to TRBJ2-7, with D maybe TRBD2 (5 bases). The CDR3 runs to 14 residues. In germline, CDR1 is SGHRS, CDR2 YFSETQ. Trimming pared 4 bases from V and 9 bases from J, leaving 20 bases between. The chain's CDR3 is CASSPEAPGLVQYF. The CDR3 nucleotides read TGCGCCAGCAGCCCCGAGGCCCCAGGACTGGTGCAGTACTTC.

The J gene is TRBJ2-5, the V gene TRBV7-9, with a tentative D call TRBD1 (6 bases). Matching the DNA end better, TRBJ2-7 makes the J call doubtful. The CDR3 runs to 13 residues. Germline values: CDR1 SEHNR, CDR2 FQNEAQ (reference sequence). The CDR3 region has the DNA TGTGCCAGCAGCTCTCGGACAGCCTACGAGCAGTACTTC. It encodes CASSSRTAYEQYF.

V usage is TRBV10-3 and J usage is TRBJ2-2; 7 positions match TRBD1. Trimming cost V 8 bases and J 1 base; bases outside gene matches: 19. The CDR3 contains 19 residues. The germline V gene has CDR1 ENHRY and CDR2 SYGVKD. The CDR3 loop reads CAIWRRPNDGTENTGELFF. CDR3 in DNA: TGTGCCATCTGGAGGAGACCGAACGACGGGACAGAGAACACCGGGGAGCTGTTTTTT.

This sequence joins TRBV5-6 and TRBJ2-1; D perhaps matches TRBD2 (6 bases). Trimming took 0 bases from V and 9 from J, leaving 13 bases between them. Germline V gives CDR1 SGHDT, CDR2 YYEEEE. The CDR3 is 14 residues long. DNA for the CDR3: TGTGCCAGCAGCTTGGACGACGGGAGATCTGAGCAGTTCTTC. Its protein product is CASSLDDGRSEQFF.

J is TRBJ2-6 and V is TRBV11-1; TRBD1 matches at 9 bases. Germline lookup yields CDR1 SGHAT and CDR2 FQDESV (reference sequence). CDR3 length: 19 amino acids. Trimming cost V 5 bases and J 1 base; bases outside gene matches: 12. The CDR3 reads CASSHITGGDRSGANVLTF. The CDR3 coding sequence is TGTGCCAGCAGCCATATAACAGGGGGCGACCGTTCTGGGGCCAACGTCCTGACTTTC.

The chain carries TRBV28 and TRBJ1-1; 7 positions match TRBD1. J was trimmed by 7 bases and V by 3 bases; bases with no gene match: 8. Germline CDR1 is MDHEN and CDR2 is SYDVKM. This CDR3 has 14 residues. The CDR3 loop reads CASSFKGADSEAFF. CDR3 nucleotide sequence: TGTGCCAGCAGTTTCAAGGGGGCCGATAGTGAAGCTTTCTTT.

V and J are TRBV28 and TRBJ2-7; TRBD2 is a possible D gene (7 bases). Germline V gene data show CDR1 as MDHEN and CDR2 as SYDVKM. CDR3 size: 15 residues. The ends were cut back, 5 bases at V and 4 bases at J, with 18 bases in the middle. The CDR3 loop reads CASSPFGGGGYEQYF. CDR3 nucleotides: TGTGCCAGCAGTCCCTTCGGGGGAGGGGGATACGAGCAGTACTTC.

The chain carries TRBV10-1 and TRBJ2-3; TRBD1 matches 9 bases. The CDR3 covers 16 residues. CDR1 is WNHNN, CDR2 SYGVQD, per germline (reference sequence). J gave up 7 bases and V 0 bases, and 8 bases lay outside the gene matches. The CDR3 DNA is TGCGCCAGCAGTGAGTCGATAGGACAGGGGAGGAATACGCAGTATTTT. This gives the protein CASSESIGQGRNTQYF.

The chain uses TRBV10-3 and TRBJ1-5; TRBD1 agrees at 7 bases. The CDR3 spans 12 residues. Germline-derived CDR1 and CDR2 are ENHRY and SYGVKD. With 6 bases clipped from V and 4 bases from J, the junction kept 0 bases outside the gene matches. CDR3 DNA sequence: TGTGCCATCAGGGGACAGAATCAGCCCCAGCATTTT. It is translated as CAIRGQNQPQHF.

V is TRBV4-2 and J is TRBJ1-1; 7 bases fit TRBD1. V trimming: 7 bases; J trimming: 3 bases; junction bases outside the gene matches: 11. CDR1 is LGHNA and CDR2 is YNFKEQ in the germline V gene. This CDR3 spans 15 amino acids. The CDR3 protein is CASKRDDRADTEAFF. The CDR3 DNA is TGTGCCAGCAAAAGGGATGACAGGGCGGACACTGAAGCTTTCTTT.

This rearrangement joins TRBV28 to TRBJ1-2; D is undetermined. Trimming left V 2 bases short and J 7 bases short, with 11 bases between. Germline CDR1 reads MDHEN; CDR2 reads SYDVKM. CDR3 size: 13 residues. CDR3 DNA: TGTGCCAGCAGTTTAGTCCCCTCTGTTGGCTACACCTTC. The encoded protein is CASSLVPSVGYTF.

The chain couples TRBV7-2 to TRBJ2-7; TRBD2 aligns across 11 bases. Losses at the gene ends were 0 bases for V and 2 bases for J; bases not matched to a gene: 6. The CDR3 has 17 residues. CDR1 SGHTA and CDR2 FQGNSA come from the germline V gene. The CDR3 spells CASSLALTSGSPYEQYF. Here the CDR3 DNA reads TGTGCCAGCAGCTTAGCGCTAACTAGCGGGAGTCCCTACGAGCAGTACTTC.

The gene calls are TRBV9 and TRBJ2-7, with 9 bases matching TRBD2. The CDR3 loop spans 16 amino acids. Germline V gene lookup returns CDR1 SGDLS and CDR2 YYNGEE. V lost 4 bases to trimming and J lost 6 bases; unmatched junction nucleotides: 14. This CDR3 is CASSFEAGTSSGEQYF. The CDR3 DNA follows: TGTGCCAGCAGCTTCGAGGCCGGGACTAGCTCTGGCGAGCAGTACTTC.

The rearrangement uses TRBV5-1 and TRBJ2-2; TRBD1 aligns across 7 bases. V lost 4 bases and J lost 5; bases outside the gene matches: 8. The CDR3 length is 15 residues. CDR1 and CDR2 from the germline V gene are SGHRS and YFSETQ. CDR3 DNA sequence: TGCGCCAGCAGCACACAGGGGATTAGGACCGGGGAGCTGTTTTTT. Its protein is CASSTQGIRTGELFF. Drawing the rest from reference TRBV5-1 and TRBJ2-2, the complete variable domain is KAGVTQTPRYLIKTRGQQVTLSCSPISGHRSVSWYQQTPGQGLQFLFEYFSETQRNKGNFPGRFSGRQFSNSRSEMNVSTLELGDSALYLCASSTQGIRTGELFFGEGSRLTVL.

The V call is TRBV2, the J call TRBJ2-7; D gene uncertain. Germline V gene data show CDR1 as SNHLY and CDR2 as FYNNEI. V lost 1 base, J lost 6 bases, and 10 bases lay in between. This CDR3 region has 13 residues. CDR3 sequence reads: CASSEEYRSEQYF. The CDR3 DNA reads TGTGCCAGCAGTGAAGAGTATCGGAGCGAGCAGTACTTC.

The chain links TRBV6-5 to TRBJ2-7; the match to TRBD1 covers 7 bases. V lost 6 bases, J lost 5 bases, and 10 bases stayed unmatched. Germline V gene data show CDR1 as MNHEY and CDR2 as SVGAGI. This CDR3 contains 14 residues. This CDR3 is CASSPRQGVHEQYF. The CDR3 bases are TGTGCCAGCAGCCCCCGACAGGGCGTCCACGAGCAGTACTTC.